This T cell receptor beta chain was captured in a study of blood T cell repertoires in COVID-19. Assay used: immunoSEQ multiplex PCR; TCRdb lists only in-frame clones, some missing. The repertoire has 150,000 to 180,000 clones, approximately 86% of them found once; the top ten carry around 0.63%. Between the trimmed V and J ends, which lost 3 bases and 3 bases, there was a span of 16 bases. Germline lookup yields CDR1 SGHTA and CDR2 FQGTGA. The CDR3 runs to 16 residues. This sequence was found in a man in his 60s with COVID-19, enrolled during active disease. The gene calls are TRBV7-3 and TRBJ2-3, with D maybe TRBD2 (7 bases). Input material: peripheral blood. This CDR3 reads CASSFRTGGRTDTQYF. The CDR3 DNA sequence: TGTGCCAGCAGCTTCAGAACGGGGGGCCGAACAGATACGCAGTATTTT.